This TCR beta chain emerged from a study of cytomegalovirus exposure and HLA in healthy donors. Regarding this clone: The antigen is unknown.

Primers included in the PCR were 60 Vbeta and 13 Jbeta primers. Only in-frame clones appear in the TCRdb table, and some are missing; sequencing was by immunoSEQ multiplex PCR. The data show about 120,000 clones, around 84% seen once. This CDR3 spans 15 amino acids. V was pared by 1 base and J by 4 bases, with 6 bases of the junction left unmatched. Germline V gene sequence: CDR1 MNHNS, CDR2 SASEGT. Study-level findings and limits: Among CMV-associated TCR beta chains, most appeared HLA-restricted in a later analysis. While the bulk of TCR sequences proved rare, some public TCRs turned up in many donors.

This TCR was recovered from a woman in her twenties or thirties in good health and CMV-seropositive. Sequenced: PBMCs. The gene calls are TRBV6-1 and TRBJ2-5; 7 nucleotides line up with TRBD1. The CDR3: CASSEVAGTAETQYF. The CDR3 region has the DNA TGTGCCAGCAGTGAAGTAGCCGGGACAGCAGAGACCCAGTACTTC.